This TCR beta chain was documented in a study of beta chain features in type 1 diabetes. The study's findings and limits: The study found fewer insertions and more deletions at VDJ junctions in type 1 diabetes patients. For patients, the naive, central memory and Treg TCRB repertoires appeared more alike than for healthy donors.

This CDR3 comprises 16 residues. The trim removed 4 bases at V and 3 bases at J, leaving 7 bases unmatched. CDR1 SGHRS and CDR2 YFSETQ come from the germline V gene. Concerning this clone: The antigen remains undetermined.

The investigators reverse transcribed all of the isolated RNA, so they sequenced expressed TCRB transcripts. Here immunoSEQ multiplex PCR was the method, and the copy in TCRdb shows in-frame clones only, minus some. The sample yields roughly 250,000 clones, roughly 9.6% seen once. Sequences were obtained from naive CD4+ T cells from blood. This clonotype was obtained from a woman between 18 and 29 years old in good health. This chain connects TRBV5-1 to TRBJ1-1, with 12 bases lining up with TRBD1. Here the CDR3 DNA reads TGCGCCAGCAGCAAGGGGACAGGGGGCCAACACACTGAAGCTTTCTTT. Protein: CASSKGTGGQHTEAFF. Variable domain in full (rest from reference TRBV5-1 and TRBJ1-1): KAGVTQTPRYLIKTRGQQVTLSCSPISGHRSVSWYQQTPGQGLQFLFEYFSETQRNKGNFPGRFSGRQFSNSRSEMNVSTLELGDSALYLCASSKGTGGQHTEAFFGQGTRLTVV.